This T cell receptor beta chain was recovered during a study of regulatory T cells in long-lasting Graves disease. At the level of the study: Positivity for TSH receptor antibodies plus over 5 years of antithyroid drugs meant persistent Graves' disease.

This sample's time point: persistent/refractory GD, antithyroid drugs over 5 years with positive TRAb. From RNA extracted from PBMCs, the TCR library was made. TCR beta libraries were built with iRepertoire HTBI primers and Arm-PCR of CDR3 regions. TCRdb recomputed calls from the multiplex PCR reads with MiXCR, one row per CDR3 protein. The profile shows 400,000 to 500,000 distinct CDR3 sequences, 20% to 25% of them singletons. This clonotype has a count of ten or more. Germline CDR1 reads SNHLY; CDR2 reads FYNNEI. The CDR3 loop spans 14 amino acids. Trimming left V 7 bases short and J 6 bases short, with 16 bases between.

The gene calls are TRBV2 and TRBJ2-4; D perhaps matches TRBD1 (6 bases). The starting material was peripheral blood mononuclear cells (PBMCs), obtained when the disease was refractory, from a patient treated with antithyroid drugs. The receptor was derived from a female donor with Graves disease. Here the CDR3 reads CASTTGQPPNIQYF. CDR3 sequence (DNA): TGTGCCAGCACCACCGGACAGCCCCCAAACATTCAGTACTTC.